The clone carrying this T cell receptor (beta chain) has only a few counts. This record comes from a study of blood T cells in healthy people across ages. This CDR3 comprises 15 residues. V was clipped by 3 bases and J by 1 base; unmatched bases: 3. For the second PCR, which ran for roughly 6 to 11 cycles, a sample-barcoded 5' primer and a J-beta primer mix were used. TCRdb independently ran MiXCR on the 5' RACE reads; one entry per CDR3 protein. Of 750,000 to 950,000 distinct CDR3 sequences listed, 25% to 35% are singletons. The same specimen was also included in a second study, on T cells of mothers and their children.

The sequence came from a middle-aged woman in good health. Sequenced material: blood. The V and J genes are TRBV12-3 or TRBV12-4 and TRBJ2-3, with 8 bases that match TRBD2. In DNA form, the CDR3 reads TGTGCCAGCAGTTTTTGGCGGGGGGGCACAGATACGCAGTATTTT. It translates to CASSFWRGGTDTQYF.